The clone carrying this T cell receptor (beta chain) was detected only a few times. Its antigen is currently unknown. V lost 3 bases, J lost 12 bases, and 10 bases lay in between. This CDR3 is 11 amino acids long. CDR1 is SGHRS, CDR2 YFSETQ, per germline. The treatment: oral pan-JAK inhibitor, 5-10 mg twice daily. This sample stems from a study of CD8+ T cells in alopecia areata. Study background: Percent of scalp involved defined treated patients' severity scores.

Findings and limits, study-wide: TCR sharing was clearer in mice than between patients, perhaps partly owing to patient HLA diversity. Links between baseline CD8+ expansion and response need larger treated cohorts. Researchers report lesional scalp, most notably alopecia totalis/universalis, outstripped normal scalp in clonality.

Reverse transcribed after extraction, RNA yielded cDNA as the sequencing template. The method was immunoSEQ multiplex PCR; TCRdb's version includes in-frame clones alone and lacks a portion of them. Of approximately 210,000 clones in the sample, approximately 65% were seen once. The material sequenced was CD4+ T cells sorted from blood, taken between weeks 43 and 45, from a patient treated with tofacitinib. The receptor was derived from a human donor with alopecia areata. This rearrangement joins TRBV5-1 to TRBJ2-1; D call uncertain. The CDR3: CASSSQLRQFF. In DNA form, the CDR3 reads TGCGCCAGCAGCTCACAGCTTCGGCAGTTCTTC.